Following are 5 T cell receptor beta chains from one sample sequenced in a study of CD8 T cells in ankylosing spondylitis (dated by TCRdb to the late 2010s). Library preparation used 5' RACE. The sample was run on an Illumina HiSeq 2500. In TCRdb, the public reads were trimmed at Q25 with fastp and aligned with MiXCR, with productive beta chains retained. Entries are consolidated by CDR3 protein sequence, retaining the most common genes and DNA. The sample table records some 350,000 distinct CDR3 sequences; about 15% of these occur just once. 1.1% of the sample is held by the ten biggest clonotypes. Sequenced: blood, either unsorted or a sorted T cell fraction (not recorded which). These receptors all stem from a male donor with ankylosing spondylitis or in good health (not recorded which).

This clonotype has ten or more counts. This chain joins TRBV20-1 and TRBJ2-3; no reliable D call. The CDR3 spans 14 residues. Germline loops: CDR1 DFQATT, CDR2 SNEGSKA (reference sequence). With 6 bases removed from V and 2 bases from J, the gap between germline ends came to 15 bases. The CDR3 region has the DNA TGCAGTGCCACACCCCTCTTACACACAGATACGCAGTATTTT. This gives the protein CSATPLLHTDTQYF.

This clonotype was seen only a few times. The chain couples TRBV2 to TRBJ2-3; 8 bases match TRBD2. Germline loops: CDR1 SNHLY, CDR2 FYNNEI. The V and J ends lost 5 bases and 1 base, in that order; junction bases with no gene match: 20. CDR3 length: 20 amino acids. The CDR3 DNA follows: TGTGCCAGCAGTTTATCCTGGTTAGCGGGGCCCGGCGAGGGCACAGATACGCAGTATTTT. Translated: CASSLSWLAGPGEGTDTQYF.

This clonotype was observed a handful of times. The chain combines TRBV29-1 with TRBJ2-7; the match to TRBD1 covers 10 bases. CDR1 is SQVTM and CDR2 is ANQGSEA in the germline V gene. The V gene end was trimmed by 6 bases and the J gene end by 5 bases; junction bases not matched to a gene: 4. The CDR3 has 12 amino acids. The CDR3 loop is CSVMTGGNEQYF. CDR3 DNA: TGCAGCGTGATGACAGGGGGCAACGAGCAGTACTTC.

This clonotype appeared a few times. The V gene is TRBV12-3 or TRBV12-4, the J gene TRBJ1-5, with 7 bases aligning to TRBD1. Trimming removed 4 bases from V and 3 bases from J; junction bases left unmatched: 3. This CDR3 comprises 14 residues. CDR3 in amino acids: CASSWGTVNQPQHF. CDR3 nucleotides: TGTGCCAGCAGTTGGGGGACAGTCAATCAGCCCCAGCATTTT.

The V and J genes are TRBV3-1 and TRBJ2-2, with 9 nucleotides matching TRBD1. The CDR3 consists of 16 residues. Germline CDR1 reads LGHDT; CDR2 reads YNNKEL (reference sequence). Unmatched junction bases numbered 3, after V lost 1 base and J lost 3 bases. The CDR3 region has the DNA TGTGCCAGCAGCCAAGCCGGGACAGGGTACACCGGGGAGCTGTTTTTT. Residues: CASSQAGTGYTGELFF.